Described below is a single T cell receptor beta chain sequence and its context. This sample was included in a study of blood T cell repertoires in COVID-19. Background on the study: Sources were T cells, B-cell-depleted T cells, or PBMCs; the material itself was cDNA or gDNA.

Participants were aged roughly 18 to 95 years, lived in 24 US areas, and enrolled virtually. Assay used: immunoSEQ multiplex PCR; TCRdb lists only in-frame clones, some missing. The sample holds about 260,000 clones, roughly 86% seen once. V was clipped by 5 bases and J by 6 bases, with 13 bases between them. Per germline, CDR1 MGHDK and CDR2 SYGVNS. This CDR3 comprises 13 residues. The receptor's source is a woman between 50 and 59 years old who had recovered from COVID-19. V is TRBV25-1 and J is TRBJ1-2; perhaps TRBD1 as D (5 bases). What was sequenced was PBMCs or T cells enriched from blood (not recorded which). CDR3 region: CASSSGGGNGYTF. In nucleotides, the CDR3 is TGTGCCAGCAGTTCCGGGGGGGGGAATGGCTACACCTTC.